This T cell receptor (beta chain) was captured by sequencing in a study of Ad26.COV2.S vaccination and SARS-CoV-2 variants. For the study at large: Doses of Ad26.COV2.S were injected into muscle once or twice, 56 days apart. Overall study findings and caveats: Researchers reported similar non-spike TCR breadth in vaccine and placebo recipients. Higher spike-specific TCR breadth was found in vaccine recipients than in placebo recipients.

V was clipped by 0 bases and J by 5 bases; unmatched bases: 11. Germline loops: CDR1 LGHNA, CDR2 YSLEER. The CDR3 extends over 17 amino acids. Here immunoSEQ multiplex PCR was the method, and the copy in TCRdb shows in-frame clones only, minus some. The sample holds approximately 250,000 clones, roughly 87% seen once. The treatment was: approximately 18 received Ad26.COV2.S at low or high dose, single or two shots; roughly 5 received placebo; per-sample allocation not given. Sampling happened 63 days after the first vaccine or placebo injection. Regarding this clone: Its specificity is unknown.

The chain has TRBV4-3 and TRBJ2-5; 8 nucleotides line up with TRBD1. The receptor's source is a person between 18 and 59 years old who received the Ad26.COV2.S COVID-19 vaccine or a placebo. Specimen: peripheral blood, collected in a trial of Ad26.COV2.S vaccine versus placebo. The CDR3, as DNA: TGCGCCAGCAGCCAAGATGGGCAGACAGGGGCAGGGGAGACCCAGTACTTC. Translating it yields CASSQDGQTGAGETQYF.